The clone carrying this T cell receptor (beta chain) showed up just a few times. The entry originates in a study of blood T cell repertoires in COVID-19. In the study overall: Material from acute and convalescent COVID-19 was sourced from the United States, Italy and Spain.

Profiled with immunoSEQ multiplex PCR; TCRdb holds only in-frame clones, not every one. The table records just over 250,000 clones, about 88% of them present only once. CDR3 length: 16 amino acids. Germline V gene lookup returns CDR1 SGHRS and CDR2 YFSETQ. The junction had 10 bases not matched to a gene; V was cut back by 4 bases and J by 3 bases. The J gene is TRBJ1-1, the V gene TRBV5-1, with TRBD1 matching 9 bases. The receptor comes from a man aged 55 to 70 who had recovered from COVID-19. The sequenced material came from peripheral blood. CDR3 residues: CASSLLQGARHTEAFF. The CDR3 DNA reads TGCGCCAGCAGCCTACTACAGGGGGCGCGTCACACTGAAGCTTTCTTT.